The 8 T cell receptor beta chains reported below all come from one sample, sequenced in a study of response to subunit inactivated influenza vaccine. A single record per CDR3 protein comes from TCRdb applying MiXCR to the RT-PCR reads. The sample consists of some 550,000 distinct CDR3 sequences, approximately 20% of them appearing once. The same specimen was also included in a second study, on T cells expressing NK-cell markers. According to that study: UMIs were included in TCR beta cDNA generated by 5'RACE template switching.

This material consisted of CD4+ T cells sorted from PBMCs, taken less than 13 days after vaccination. These receptors were taken from a man in his forties or fifties who received an inactivated influenza vaccine.

V gene TRBV15 combines with J gene TRBJ2-3, with 12 bases identical to TRBD2. Germline V gene sequence: CDR1 LNHNV, CDR2 YYDKDF (reference sequence). V gave up 1 base and J gave up 1 base; unmatched junction bases: 9. CDR3 length: 19 amino acids. CDR3 sequence (DNA): TGTGCCACCAGCAGAGGGGGACTAGCGGGCGGGAGAGGCACAGATACGCAGTATTTT. This gives the protein CATSRGGLAGGRGTDTQYF.

This clonotype has just a few counts. The genes are TRBV21-1 and TRBJ2-1; the D call in the table, TRBD2, was not verified against the DNA. TRBV21-1 is termed a pseudogene. There are 15 residues in the CDR3. The CDR3 coding sequence is TGTGCCAGCAGCAGAACCGGGACTAGAGTCAATGAGCAGTTCTTC. This encodes CASSRTGTRVNEQFF.

The V gene is TRBV7-8, the J gene TRBJ2-3, with 8 bases that match TRBD2. V dropped 5 bases and J dropped 5; count of bases not matched to a gene: 9. Germline CDR1 is SGHVS and CDR2 is FQNEAQ. This CDR3 contains 15 residues. This CDR3 is CASSRDAGGQDTQYF. In nucleotides, the CDR3 is TGTGCCAGCAGCAGAGACGCGGGGGGCCAAGATACGCAGTATTTT.

This clonotype was seen a handful of times. The genes are TRBV28 and TRBJ1-1; 10 positions agree with TRBD1. The trim removed 3 bases at V and 4 bases at J, leaving 8 bases unmatched. The CDR3 length is 16 residues. The germline V gene has CDR1 MDHEN and CDR2 SYDVKM. CDR3 nucleotide sequence: TGTGCCAGCAGTTTTACGACAGGGGGCGCGATCACTGAAGCTTTCTTT. Translated, it gives CASSFTTGGAITEAFF. The full variable domain, in which reference TRBV28 and TRBJ1-1 provide the parts outside the CDR3, is DVKVTQSSRYLVKRTGEKVFLECVQDMDHENMFWYRQDPGLGLRLIYFSYDVKMKEKGDIPEGYSVSREKKERFSLILESASTNQTSMYLCASSFTTGGAITEAFFGQGTRLTVV.

This chain links TRBV15 with TRBJ1-5; D remains unclear. V lost 0 bases to trimming and J lost 7 bases, with 16 bases between them. This CDR3 comprises 16 residues. Germline lookup yields CDR1 LNHNV and CDR2 YYDKDF (reference sequence). The CDR3 DNA reads TGTGCCACCAGCAGAGACGAGAGGCGCGGGAGCCAGCCCCAGCATTTT. This encodes CATSRDERRGSQPQHF.

The chain links TRBV4-3 to TRBJ1-6; D is undetermined. Germline V lookup: CDR1 LGHNA, CDR2 YSLEER. This CDR3 has 18 residues. Between the trimmed V and J ends, which lost 2 bases and 8 bases, there was a span of 22 bases. In DNA, the CDR3 is TGCGCCAGCAGCCAATTAACGCCCGGACTGAGGGCGGATTCACCCCTCCACTTT. This gives the protein CASSQLTPGLRADSPLHF.

In this sample, this clonotype turned up a few times. V is TRBV12-3 or TRBV12-4 and J is TRBJ2-7; D remains ambiguous. V was trimmed by 4 bases and J by 5 bases, leaving 9 bases between them. The length of the CDR3 is 12 residues. CDR3 sequence (DNA): TGTGCCAGCAGTTCTGGCGCCCACGAGCAGTACTTC. It yields the protein CASSSGAHEQYF.

This clonotype came up many times. This rearrangement joins TRBV6-5 to TRBJ1-3; D is unresolved. The CDR3 is 17 residues long. Germline-derived CDR1 and CDR2 are MNHEY and SVGAGI. V was clipped by 0 bases and J by 2 bases, with 14 bases between them. CDR3 coding DNA: TGTGCCAGCAGTTACTCAACAGCCCCGGGTCCTGGAAACACCATATATTTT. Encoded protein: CASSYSTAPGPGNTIYF.